The 16 T cell receptor beta chains presented below share a single source sample, sequenced in a study of T cells in tuberculosis. Indicated time point: new active TB diagnosis, blood taken before or within 7 days of starting treatment. The repertoire was sequenced with immunoSEQ multiplex PCR; TCRdb's copy has only in-frame clones and lacks some. The sample holds some 30,000 clones, about 82% seen once. The input for sequencing was PBMCs, taken at tuberculosis diagnosis. All receptors derive from an adult with tuberculosis.

The chain carries TRBV7-2 and TRBJ1-2; 7 bases are shared with TRBD1. J lost 4 bases, V lost 3 bases, and 8 bases had no gene match. Germline CDR1 reads SGHTA; CDR2 reads FQGNSA. This CDR3 comprises 15 residues. CDR3 in DNA: TGTGCCAGCAGCTTCCAGGGGGGCGCGGGCTATGGCTACACCTTC. Its protein product is CASSFQGGAGYGYTF.

The J gene is TRBJ2-7, the V gene TRBV11-2, with D unclear. Between the trimmed V and J ends, which lost 3 bases and 2 bases, there was a span of 8 bases. CDR1 and CDR2 (germline): SGHAT, FQNNGV. CDR3 length: 13 residues. CDR3 nucleotides: TGTGCCAGCAGCTTTACAGTAACCTACGAGCAGTACTTC. Residues: CASSFTVTYEQYF. Using reference TRBV11-2 and TRBJ2-7 for the parts outside the CDR3, the full variable domain is EAGVAQSPRYKIIEKRQSVAFWCNPISGHATLYWYQQILGQGPKLLIQFQNNGVVDDSQLPKDRFSAERLKGVDSTLKIQPAKLEDSAVYLCASSFTVTYEQYFGPGTRLTVT.

The J gene is TRBJ2-3, the V gene TRBV15; TRBD1 aligns across 9 bases. The CDR3 loop spans 16 amino acids. The trim removed 1 base at V and 4 bases at J, leaving 6 bases unmatched. In germline, CDR1 is LNHNV, CDR2 YYDKDF (reference sequence). CDR3 nucleotides: TGTGCCACCAGCAGAGGGGGACAGGGAGTTCCAGATACGCAGTATTTT. It specifies CATSRGGQGVPDTQYF.

V and J are TRBV6-5 and TRBJ2-7; 7 bases match TRBD2. Germline trimming cut 11 bases from V and 5 bases from J; bases unmatched to any gene: 6. Germline values: CDR1 MNHEY, CDR2 SVGAGI. The CDR3 is 11 residues long. The CDR3 is CASGRGNEQYF. The CDR3 DNA reads as TGTGCCTCTGGGCGGGGGAACGAGCAGTACTTC.

This rearrangement joins TRBV30 to TRBJ1-2; D is uncertain. V was cut by 3 bases and J by 2 bases, with 13 bases left in between. Per germline, CDR1 GTSNPN and CDR2 SVGIG (reference sequence). This CDR3 has 14 residues. The CDR3 DNA is TGTGCCTGGAGACCCAGAGGGAGAAACTATGGCTACACCTTC. This codes for CAWRPRGRNYGYTF.

This clone appeared a few times. The rearrangement uses TRBV21-1 and TRBJ2-2; TRBD2 reflects the table's D call only, with no check against the DNA. TRBV21-1 is described as a pseudogene. The CDR3 runs 17 residues. The chain's CDR3 is CASSKVGGLSITGELFF. DNA of the CDR3: TGTGCCAGCAGCAAAGTAGGAGGACTGTCGATCACCGGGGAGCTGTTTTTT.

This chain uses TRBV9 with TRBJ2-7; D is ambiguous. This CDR3 has 10 amino acids. V lost 7 bases and J 4 bases, leaving 6 bases between the germline ends. Germline V lookup: CDR1 SGDLS, CDR2 YYNGEE. CDR3 sequence (DNA): TGTGCCAGCGACTGGTACGAGCAGTACTTC. Its translation is CASDWYEQYF.

The J gene is TRBJ2-1, the V gene TRBV19, with 9 bases that match TRBD1. Germline loops: CDR1 LNHDA, CDR2 SQIVND (reference sequence). This CDR3 has 16 residues. The J segment lost 8 bases and the V segment lost 4 bases, leaving 12 bases of the junction unmatched. The CDR3: CASSKTGGSFPDEQFF. In DNA, the CDR3 is TGTGCCAGTAGTAAAACAGGGGGCAGTTTCCCCGATGAGCAGTTCTTC.

This sequence joins TRBV12-5 and TRBJ2-5; TRBD2 agrees at 7 bases. The CDR3 runs to 15 residues. The V segment lost 3 bases and the J segment 1 base; nucleotides outside the gene matches: 5. Germline lookup yields CDR1 LGHNT and CDR2 FRNRAP. CDR3 sequence (DNA): TGTGCTAGTGGTTTCGGCGGGGGACCCCAAGAGACCCAGTACTTC. This translates into CASGFGGGPQETQYF.

This clone has just a few counts. The CDR3 spells CASSEAPEGWDEQYF. The CDR3 bases are TGTGCCAGCAGTGAAGCGCCCGAGGGCTGGGACGAGCAGTACTTC. The V and J genes are TRBV6-1 and TRBJ2-7; D is perhaps TRBD2 (5 bases). Per germline, CDR1 MNHNS and CDR2 SASEGT. The CDR3 runs 15 residues. Trimming shortened V by 0 bases and J by 5 bases, and 14 bases separated the two germline ends.

V gene TRBV19 combines with J gene TRBJ2-7; TRBD1 matches at 9 bases. The V and J ends lost 4 bases and 3 bases, in that order; junction bases with no gene match: 10. CDR1 and CDR2 (germline): LNHDA, SQIVND (reference sequence). The CDR3 loop spans 16 amino acids. This chain's CDR3 is CASSTKTTGGSYEQYF. The DNA for the CDR3 is TGTGCCAGTAGTACTAAGACGACAGGGGGGAGCTACGAGCAGTACTTC.

This chain links TRBV14 with TRBJ1-4; 7 bases fit TRBD1. Germline V gene sequence: CDR1 SGHDN, CDR2 FVKESK. Trimming at V came to 4 bases and at J to 4 bases, leaving 6 bases not matched to a gene. The CDR3 totals 15 residues. This CDR3 reads CASSPRDSLNEKLFF. CDR3 nucleotides: TGTGCCAGCAGCCCGCGGGACAGCCTTAATGAAAAACTGTTTTTT.

For the CDR3, the DNA is TGCGCCAGCAGCCCCGAAGAGGGCTACGAGCAGTACTTC. This gives the protein CASSPEEGYEQYF. The rearrangement uses TRBV4-1 and TRBJ2-7, with D maybe TRBD2 (5 bases). CDR3 length: 13 amino acids. Germline V CDR1 and CDR2: MGHRA, YSYEKL. Between the trimmed V and J ends, which lost 4 bases and 3 bases, there was a span of 10 bases.

This clone was seen a handful of times. The chain employs TRBV29-1 and TRBJ2-5, with 8 bases identical to TRBD1. The CDR3 is made up of 13 amino acids. V trimming: 2 bases; J trimming: 6 bases; junction bases outside the gene matches: 5. Germline-derived CDR1 and CDR2 are SQVTM and ANQGSEA. The CDR3 nucleotides are TGCAGCGTTGAACAGGGGGCCGGAAAGACCCAGTACTTC. Protein sequence: CSVEQGAGKTQYF.

This clone is a singleton in its sample. The chain joins TRBV27 to TRBJ1-2, with TRBD1 identical over 7 bases. V dropped 10 bases and J dropped 0; count of bases not matched to a gene: 5. CDR3 size: 13 residues. Germline assignment: CDR1 MNHEY and CDR2 SMNVEV (reference sequence). The CDR3 DNA is TGTGCCACCTACAGGGGCTCTAACTATGGCTACACCTTC. Amino acids: CATYRGSNYGYTF.

The V gene is TRBV5-1, the J gene TRBJ1-2, with D perhaps TRBD1 (5 bases). Germline CDR1 reads SGHRS; CDR2 reads YFSETQ. Trimming took 4 bases from V and 4 from J, leaving 14 bases between them. CDR3 length: 14 residues. CDR3 DNA: TGCGCCAGCAGCCCAATCAGGGTAGGCTATGGCTACACCTTC. Its protein product is CASSPIRVGYGYTF.